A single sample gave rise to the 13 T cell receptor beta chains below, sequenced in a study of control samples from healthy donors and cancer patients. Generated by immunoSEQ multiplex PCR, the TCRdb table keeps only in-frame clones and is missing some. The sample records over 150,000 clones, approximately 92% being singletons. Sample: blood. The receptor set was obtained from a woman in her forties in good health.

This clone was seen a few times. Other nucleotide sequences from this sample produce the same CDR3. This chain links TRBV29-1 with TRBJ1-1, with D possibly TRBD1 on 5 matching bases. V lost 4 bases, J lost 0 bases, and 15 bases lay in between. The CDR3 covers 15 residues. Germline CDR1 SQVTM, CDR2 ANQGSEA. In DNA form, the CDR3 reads TGCAGCGTTGGGGCCGGGTGGGGGATGAACACTGAAGCTTTCTTT. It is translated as CSVGAGWGMNTEAFF.

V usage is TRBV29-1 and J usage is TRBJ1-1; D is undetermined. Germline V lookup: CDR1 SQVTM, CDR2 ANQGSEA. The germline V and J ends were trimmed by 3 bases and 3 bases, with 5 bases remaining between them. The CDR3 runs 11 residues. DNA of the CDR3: TGCAGCGTTGACGGGGACACTGAAGCTTTCTTT. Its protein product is CSVDGDTEAFF.

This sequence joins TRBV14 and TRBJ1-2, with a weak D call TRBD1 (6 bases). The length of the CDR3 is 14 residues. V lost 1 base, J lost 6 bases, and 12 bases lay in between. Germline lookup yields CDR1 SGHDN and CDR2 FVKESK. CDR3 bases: TGTGCCAGCAGCCAAGTAGGGGGGGTGGATGGCTACACCTTC. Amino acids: CASSQVGGVDGYTF.

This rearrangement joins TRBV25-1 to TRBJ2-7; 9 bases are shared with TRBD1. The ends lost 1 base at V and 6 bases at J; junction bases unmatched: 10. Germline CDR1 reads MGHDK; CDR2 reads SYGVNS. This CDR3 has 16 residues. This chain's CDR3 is CASSEFWGQGHREQYF. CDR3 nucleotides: TGTGCCAGCAGTGAATTCTGGGGACAGGGCCATCGCGAGCAGTACTTC.

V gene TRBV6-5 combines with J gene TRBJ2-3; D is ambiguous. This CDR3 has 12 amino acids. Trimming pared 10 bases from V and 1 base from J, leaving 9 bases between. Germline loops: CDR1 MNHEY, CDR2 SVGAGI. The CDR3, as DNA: TGTGCCACGCAGGCTGGCACAGATACGCAGTATTTT. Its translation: CATQAGTDTQYF.

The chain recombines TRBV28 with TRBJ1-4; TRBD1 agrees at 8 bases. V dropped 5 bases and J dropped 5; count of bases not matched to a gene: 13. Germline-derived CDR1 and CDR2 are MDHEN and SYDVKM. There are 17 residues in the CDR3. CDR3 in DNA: TGTGCCAGCAGTCTCCATCAGGGGGCAGGAGTGAATGAAAAACTGTTTTTT. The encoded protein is CASSLHQGAGVNEKLFF.

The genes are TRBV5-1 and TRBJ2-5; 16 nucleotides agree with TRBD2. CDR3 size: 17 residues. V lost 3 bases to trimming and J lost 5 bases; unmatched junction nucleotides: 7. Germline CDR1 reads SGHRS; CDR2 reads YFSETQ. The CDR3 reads CASSWAGTSGGAETQYF. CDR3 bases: TGCGCCAGCAGCTGGGCCGGGACTAGCGGGGGGGCGGAGACCCAGTACTTC.

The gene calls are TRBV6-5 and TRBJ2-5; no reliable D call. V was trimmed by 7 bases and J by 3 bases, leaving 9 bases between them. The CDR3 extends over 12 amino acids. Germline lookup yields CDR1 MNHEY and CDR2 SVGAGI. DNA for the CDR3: TGTGCCAGCACCGGACGGAAAGAGACCCAGTACTTC. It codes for CASTGRKETQYF.

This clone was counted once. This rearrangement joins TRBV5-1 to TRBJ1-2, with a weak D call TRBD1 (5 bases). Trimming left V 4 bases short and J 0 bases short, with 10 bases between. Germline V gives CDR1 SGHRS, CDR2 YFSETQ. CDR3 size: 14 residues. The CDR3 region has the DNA TGCGCCAGCAGCCCGCTGACAGCTAACTATGGCTACACCTTC. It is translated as CASSPLTANYGYTF.

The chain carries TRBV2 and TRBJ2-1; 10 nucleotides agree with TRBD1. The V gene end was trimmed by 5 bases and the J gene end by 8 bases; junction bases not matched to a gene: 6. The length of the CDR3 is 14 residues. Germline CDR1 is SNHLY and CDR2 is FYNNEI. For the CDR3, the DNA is TGTGCCAGCAGTTACCGGGACAGGGGAGATGAGCAGTTCTTC. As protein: CASSYRDRGDEQFF. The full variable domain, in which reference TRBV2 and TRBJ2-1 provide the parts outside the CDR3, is EPEVTQTPSHQVTQMGQEVILRCVPISNHLYFYWYRQILGQKVEFLVSFYNNEISEKSEIFDDQFSVERPDGSNFTLKIRSTKLEDSAMYFCASSYRDRGDEQFFGPGTRLTVL.

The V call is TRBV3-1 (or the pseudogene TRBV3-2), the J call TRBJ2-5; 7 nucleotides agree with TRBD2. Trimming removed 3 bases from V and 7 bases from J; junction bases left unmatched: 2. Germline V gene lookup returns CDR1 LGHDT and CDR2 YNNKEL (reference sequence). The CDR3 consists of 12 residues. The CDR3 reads CASSHSGGTQYF. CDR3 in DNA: TGTGCCAGCAGCCATTCGGGAGGGACCCAGTACTTC.

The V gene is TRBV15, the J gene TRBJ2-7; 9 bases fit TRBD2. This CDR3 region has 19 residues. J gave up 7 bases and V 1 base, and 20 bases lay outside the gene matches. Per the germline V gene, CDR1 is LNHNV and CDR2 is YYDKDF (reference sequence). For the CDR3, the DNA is TGTGCCACCAGCAGAGGTCCCCCCGTGGGAGCGGGGGGCCGCGGGGAGCAGTACTTC. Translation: CATSRGPPVGAGGRGEQYF.

The chain's CDR3 is CASSLTGTGEQYF. The DNA of the CDR3 is TGCGCCAGCAGCTTGACCGGGACAGGGGAGCAGTACTTC. The chain recombines TRBV4-1 with TRBJ2-7, with 9 bases matching TRBD1. Germline values: CDR1 MGHRA, CDR2 YSYEKL. This CDR3 has 13 residues. Trimming at V came to 5 bases and at J to 7 bases, leaving 6 bases not matched to a gene.